This paragraph covers one T cell receptor (beta chain) sequence. Antigen unknown. Sequenced by immunoSEQ multiplex PCR; TCRdb stores in-frame clones only, minus some. The table records more than 100,000 clones, approximately 90% of them present only once. Researchers grouped second doses given at about 4 or about 12 weeks into one pool. This entry belongs to a study of T cell responses to AZD1222 COVID-19 vaccine. Germline CDR1 SGHAT, CDR2 FQNNGV. CDR3 length: 14 residues. V dropped 3 bases and J dropped 0 bases, with 8 bases sitting between them. Overall study results and limits: At baseline, seropositivity was found in only six AZD1222 recipients. Targeting of unmutated variant regions was reportedly seen in nearly half of spike-specific TCRs. The donors showed a predominance of white British ancestry and of females, with possible underestimation of clonal diversity.

This receptor was obtained from an adult who received the AZD1222 COVID-19 vaccine. Sequenced here: peripheral blood, sampled 28 days after the second AZD1222 dose. The V call is TRBV11-2, the J call TRBJ1-2; no reliable D call. CDR3 loop: CASSFQIANYGYTF. The CDR3 DNA sequence: TGTGCCAGCAGCTTTCAGATCGCTAACTATGGCTACACCTTC.